The rows below give T cell receptor beta chains drawn from one sample of a study of STAT5B mutations in CD4+ large granular lymphocyte leukemia. The assay was immunoSEQ multiplex PCR, and TCRdb's table has in-frame clones only and misses some. The table records 20,000 to 25,000 clones, approximately 75% of them present only once. The specimen sequenced was CD4+ T cells from blood buffy coats. Receptors were obtained from a human donor in good health. Each CDR3 is given with its conserved first and last residue. The order of the fields is J gene, V gene, CDR3 protein.

j_call: TRBJ2-5
v_call: TRBV18
cdr3_aa: CASSPSAGQTETQYF

j_call: TRBJ1-5
v_call: TRBV6-6
cdr3_aa: CASQWGQGRDQPQHF

j_call: TRBJ1-5
v_call: TRBV7-9
cdr3_aa: CASSSGGSNQPQHF

j_call: TRBJ1-2
v_call: TRBV6-5
cdr3_aa: CASSWDSYGYTF

j_call: TRBJ2-5
v_call: TRBV5-1
cdr3_aa: CASSSLQGSQETQYF

j_call: TRBJ2-1
v_call: TRBV6-1
cdr3_aa: CASSGGVAEQFF

j_call: TRBJ2-3
v_call: TRBV7-6
cdr3_aa: CASSLHPPGASGRLTDTQYF

j_call: TRBJ1-3
v_call: TRBV5-1
cdr3_aa: CASSLDSRAGNTIYF

j_call: TRBJ2-5
v_call: TRBV7-9
cdr3_aa: CASSTGTGGAEQYF

j_call: TRBJ2-7
v_call: TRBV27
cdr3_aa: CASSLLPRLAGGREQYF

j_call: TRBJ2-6
v_call: TRBV5-1
cdr3_aa: CASSLAISQTGANVLTF

j_call: TRBJ2-7
v_call: TRBV7-9
cdr3_aa: CASSPGTDTYEQYF

j_call: TRBJ2-2
v_call: TRBV10-2
cdr3_aa: CATTTRTSGSLTGELFF

j_call: TRBJ2-3
v_call: TRBV6-5
cdr3_aa: CASRGSGIAGGTQYF

j_call: TRBJ2-7
v_call: TRBV13
cdr3_aa: CASSWGEAAGGPFDEQYF

j_call: TRBJ2-7
v_call: TRBV7-9
cdr3_aa: CASSLAPAYEQYF

j_call: TRBJ2-3
v_call: TRBV11-2
cdr3_aa: CASSTLRRDPRGTDTQYF

j_call: TRBJ2-1
v_call: TRBV6-1
cdr3_aa: CARKKKDNEQFF

j_call: TRBJ2-1
v_call: TRBV6-1
cdr3_aa: CASSEVGTSGSYNEQFF

j_call: TRBJ1-1
v_call: TRBV10-3
cdr3_aa: CAISEDRAGTEAFF

j_call: TRBJ2-1
v_call: TRBV10-3
cdr3_aa: CAIWTQGSYNEQFF

j_call: TRBJ1-1
v_call: TRBV5-1
cdr3_aa: CASSLSRGRAGRMNTEAFF

j_call: TRBJ2-7
v_call: TRBV5-1
cdr3_aa: CASSLGQGGAYEQYF